This TCR beta chain came from a study of cytomegalovirus exposure and HLA in healthy donors. The CDR3 has 14 residues. The V end lost 0 bases, the J end lost 6 bases, and 11 bases lay between the germline ends. Germline CDR1 is MRHNA and CDR2 is SNTAGT. Notes on the study in general: Rarity held for most TCR sequences, but there were some public TCRs that occurred in many donors.

PCR employed 60 Vbeta and 13 Jbeta primers. Assay: immunoSEQ multiplex PCR; the TCRdb copy retains only in-frame clones and omits some. Among over 100,000 clones, more than 70% were seen once, and the ten largest hold roughly 4%. A word on this clone: Its antigen is not identified.

The genes are TRBV6-4 and TRBJ1-2; D gene ambiguous. The clonotype comes from a man in his fifties in good health and CMV-seropositive. The sequenced sample was PBMCs. CDR3 in amino acids: CASSDSTFSNGYTF. In DNA form, the CDR3 reads TGTGCCAGCAGTGACTCGACATTTTCGAATGGCTACACCTTC.